Below, one TCR beta chain is given with its context. Germline V gene data show CDR1 as SGHAT and CDR2 as FQNNGV. The CDR3 runs to 14 residues. The germline V and J ends were trimmed by 2 bases and 0 bases, with 7 bases remaining between them. The data derive from a study of OX40 agonist ivuxolimab in advanced cancers. With autoimmune disease history or systemic immunosuppression, patients were excluded. The assay was immunoSEQ multiplex PCR, and TCRdb's table has in-frame clones only and misses some. The sample contains about 99,000 clones, over 75% of which appear only once. The sample consisted of CD4+ or CD8+ T cells sorted from blood, taken in a trial of the OX40 agonist ivuxolimab. The chain carries TRBV11-2 and TRBJ1-1, with D tentatively TRBD1 (6 bases). The TCR originated in an adult with an advanced solid tumor such as melanoma, head and neck, liver or kidney cancer. CDR3 in amino acids: CASSLNRVNTEAFF. The CDR3 region has the DNA TGTGCCAGCAGCTTAAACAGGGTGAACACTGAAGCTTTCTTT.